The next 31 T cell receptor beta chains were all read from a single sample in a study of T cell responses to AZD1222 COVID-19 vaccine (dated by TCRdb to the early 2020s). The sample's time point label, in plain terms: baseline before first vaccination. Explained via the paper, the treatment or condition label denotes: meningococcal conjugate vaccine given as trial control. Library generation was performed with the immunoSEQ multiplex PCR assay. TCRdb took over this immuneACCESS table, retaining in-frame rearrangements with V and J assigned. Such tables are incomplete; in checked studies, under half of the missing clones stem from an unresolved V gene, and the remainder is unexplained. Recorded for this sample are around 160,000 clones; about 93% of them occurred a single time. The ten largest clonotypes hold around 2.8% of the sample. The sequences come from peripheral blood, collected on day 0 of MenACWY control vaccination. These receptors all stem from an adult in good health.

The chain joins TRBV11-2 to TRBJ2-7; 11 nucleotides line up with TRBD2. With 8 bases clipped from V and 6 bases from J, the junction kept 9 bases outside the gene matches. The CDR3 extends over 14 amino acids. Per germline, CDR1 SGHAT and CDR2 FQNNGV. Written as DNA, the CDR3 is TGTGCCAGCGCCTCAACTAGCGGGAGAGGCGAGCAGTACTTC. Translating gives CASASTSGRGEQYF. Filled out from reference TRBV11-2 and TRBJ2-7, the complete variable domain reads EAGVAQSPRYKIIEKRQSVAFWCNPISGHATLYWYQQILGQGPKLLIQFQNNGVVDDSQLPKDRFSAERLKGVDSTLKIQPAKLEDSAVYLCASASTSGRGEQYFGPGTRLTVT.

V gene TRBV6-5 combines with J gene TRBJ2-5; 10 bases fit TRBD1. With 9 bases clipped from V and 5 bases from J, the junction kept 9 bases outside the gene matches. CDR1 and CDR2 from the germline V gene are MNHEY and SVGAGI. This CDR3 has 14 residues. As DNA, the CDR3 is TGTGCCAGTTATGACAGGGGGCTTGGGGAGACCCAGTACTTC. Amino acid sequence: CASYDRGLGETQYF.

The rearrangement joins TRBV19 to TRBJ1-5; 10 bases match TRBD1. The CDR3 has 16 amino acids. Germline loops: CDR1 LNHDA, CDR2 SQIVND (reference sequence). J lost 5 bases, V lost 6 bases, and 10 bases had no gene match. In DNA form, the CDR3 reads TGTGCCAGTAGGGTTCCGTGGGACAGGGGAGATCAGCCCCAGCATTTT. Translating gives CASRVPWDRGDQPQHF.

Here the CDR3 reads CASRLQVGTEAFF. The DNA of the CDR3 is TGTGCCAGCAGACTACAGGTAGGCACTGAAGCTTTCTTT. V is TRBV12-3 or TRBV12-4 and J is TRBJ1-1; TRBD1 might be the D (5 bases). This CDR3 contains 13 residues. Trimming pared 6 bases from V and 4 bases from J, leaving 12 bases between.

This chain connects TRBV6-5 to TRBJ1-5; D remains unclear. CDR1 and CDR2 (germline): MNHEY, SVGAGI. The germline V and J ends were trimmed by 0 bases and 8 bases, with 14 bases remaining between them. CDR3 size: 15 residues. The CDR3 loop reads CASSYSFGGGEPQHF. CDR3 coding DNA: TGTGCCAGCAGTTACTCATTCGGCGGCGGGGAGCCCCAGCATTTT.

The chain carries TRBV7-9 and TRBJ1-4; D remains unclear. The CDR3 is 16 amino acids. Trimming removed 1 base at V and 0 bases at J, with 9 bases between. In germline, CDR1 is SEHNR, CDR2 FQNEAQ (reference sequence). The CDR3 nucleotides read TGTGCCAGCAGCTTAGGGTGGCAGGCAACTAATGAAAAACTGTTTTTT. Amino acid sequence: CASSLGWQATNEKLFF.

CDR3 bases: TGTGCCAGCAGTCGGGACGGAAGCTCCTATAATTCACCCCTCCACTTT. This sequence encodes CASSRDGSSYNSPLHF. The chain links TRBV6-6 to TRBJ1-6, with D perhaps TRBD1 (5 bases). CDR3 length: 16 residues. CDR1 is MNHNY and CDR2 is SVGAGI in the germline V gene (reference sequence). Trimming removed 5 bases at V and 0 bases at J, with 11 bases between.

This chain joins TRBV5-8 and TRBJ2-7; no reliable D call. V lost 2 bases, J lost 2 bases, and 11 bases lay in between. The CDR3 runs to 14 residues. Germline lookup yields CDR1 SGHTS and CDR2 YDEGEE. The CDR3: CASSFSRNPYEQYF. The CDR3 DNA is TGTGCCAGCAGCTTTAGTAGGAACCCCTACGAGCAGTACTTC.

This chain uses TRBV10-1 with TRBJ2-5; the D call may be TRBD1 or TRBD2 (6 bases each). The germline V gene encodes CDR1 WNHNN and CDR2 SYGVQD (reference sequence). The ends were cut back, 0 bases at V and 7 bases at J, with 9 bases in the middle. The CDR3 runs to 13 residues. Written as DNA, the CDR3 is TGCGCCAGCAGTGAGTCTGGAGGGGGGACCCAGTACTTC. This gives the protein CASSESGGGTQYF.

The chain joins TRBV5-8 to TRBJ2-3; D gene ambiguous. Germline V gene data show CDR1 as SGHTS and CDR2 as YDEGEE. CDR3 length equals 12 residues. The germline V and J ends were trimmed by 4 bases and 7 bases, with 10 bases remaining between them. CDR3 region: CASSPRMNTQYF. The CDR3 nucleotides read TGTGCCAGCAGCCCCCGCATGAATACGCAGTATTTT.

This clone was counted only a few times. The chain couples TRBV18 to TRBJ1-1; D is unclear. There are 12 residues in the CDR3. Germline CDR1 KGHSH, CDR2 LQKENI. V was clipped by 2 bases and J by 6 bases, with 7 bases between them. The chain's CDR3 is CASSPRPPEAFF. The CDR3 DNA reads TGTGCCAGCTCACCAAGGCCGCCTGAAGCTTTCTTT.

The chain recombines TRBV7-2 with TRBJ1-3; D gene unclear. V lost 5 bases and J lost 0, with 11 bases in between. Germline CDR1 SGHTA, CDR2 FQGNSA. The CDR3 sequence is 15 residues long. CDR3 residues: CASSPFGGSGNTIYF. Written as DNA, the CDR3 is TGTGCCAGCAGCCCCTTCGGCGGCTCTGGAAACACCATATATTTT.

The gene calls are TRBV19 and TRBJ2-3; a weak D match, TRBD1 (6 bases). Trimming took off 6 bases at V and 1 base at J, with 11 bases between the two ends. Germline V lookup: CDR1 LNHDA, CDR2 SQIVND (reference sequence). CDR3 length: 14 residues. The CDR3 DNA reads as TGTGCCAGTAGACAGGGTGGTGGCACAGATACGCAGTATTTT. Translated, it gives CASRQGGGTDTQYF.

The chain combines TRBV2 with TRBJ1-5; no firm D call. Between the trimmed V and J ends, which lost 7 bases and 5 bases, there was a span of 12 bases. CDR3 length: 13 residues. In germline, CDR1 is SNHLY, CDR2 FYNNEI. DNA of the CDR3: TGTGCCAGCACCCTCGGCACGGATCAGCCCCAGCATTTT. It codes for CASTLGTDQPQHF.

The V and J genes are TRBV6-2 or TRBV6-3 and TRBJ1-1; TRBD1 is a possible D gene (6 bases). V gave up 2 bases and J gave up 2 bases, with 15 bases separating them. The CDR3 runs 16 residues. Per germline, CDR1 MNHEY and CDR2 SVGEGT. In DNA form, the CDR3 reads TGTGCCAGCAGTTACACCCCGGGGGGGGCCAACACTGAAGCTTTCTTT. It codes for CASSYTPGGANTEAFF.

The CDR3 here is CASSLGGTGREKLFF. The CDR3 bases are TGTGCCAGCAGCTTGGGAGGGACAGGGCGCGAAAAACTGTTTTTT. The V call is TRBV5-4, the J call TRBJ1-4, with TRBD1 matching 9 bases. The CDR3 is made up of 15 amino acids. Losses at the gene ends were 0 bases for V and 8 bases for J; bases not matched to a gene: 5. The germline V gene encodes CDR1 SGHNT and CDR2 YYREEE (reference sequence).

J is TRBJ2-2 and V is TRBV7-3; D gene ambiguous. The CDR3 length is 15 residues. V dropped 2 bases and J dropped 0 bases, with 7 bases sitting between them. CDR1 and CDR2 from the germline V gene are SGHTA and FQGTGA. CDR3 region: CASSLYGSNTGELFF. In nucleotides, the CDR3 is TGTGCCAGCAGCTTATACGGATCGAACACCGGGGAGCTGTTTTTT.

The V call is TRBV11-2, the J call TRBJ2-1, with 7 bases matching TRBD2. Germline V gene lookup returns CDR1 SGHAT and CDR2 FQNNGV. V shed 1 base and J 7 bases; nucleotides not matched to a gene: 7. The CDR3 loop spans 15 amino acids. CDR3 in DNA: TGTGCCAGCAGCTTAGGAACCTGGCGGGGGAATGAGCAGTTCTTC. Protein: CASSLGTWRGNEQFF.

The chain carries TRBV28 and TRBJ1-5; no firm D call. The CDR3 consists of 15 residues. The germline V gene encodes CDR1 MDHEN and CDR2 SYDVKM. The germline V and J ends were trimmed by 3 bases and 0 bases, with 9 bases remaining between them. The CDR3 region is CASSFWGDSNQPQHF. CDR3 coding DNA: TGTGCCAGCAGTTTCTGGGGAGATAGCAATCAGCCCCAGCATTTT. The complete variable domain, with remaining parts taken from reference TRBV28 and TRBJ1-5, reads DVKVTQSSRYLVKRTGEKVFLECVQDMDHENMFWYRQDPGLGLRLIYFSYDVKMKEKGDIPEGYSVSREKKERFSLILESASTNQTSMYLCASSFWGDSNQPQHFGDGTRLSIL.

In this sample, this clone turned up once. The chain recombines TRBV4-1 with TRBJ1-2; D may be TRBD1 (5 bases). Germline V gene lookup returns CDR1 MGHRA and CDR2 YSYEKL. The length of the CDR3 is 14 residues. The V and J ends lost 4 bases and 6 bases respectively, with 15 bases between them. Here the CDR3 reads CASSRVGTRDGYTF. CDR3 coding DNA: TGCGCCAGCAGCCGCGTCGGGACCCGGGATGGCTACACCTTC.

This chain joins TRBV7-9 and TRBJ2-7, with D perhaps TRBD1 or TRBD2 (5 bases each). The germline V and J ends were trimmed by 7 bases and 3 bases, with 19 bases remaining between them. The CDR3 runs to 15 residues. Germline CDR1 is SEHNR and CDR2 is FQNEAQ (reference sequence). The CDR3 region is CASTQAPGRDYEQYF. The CDR3 nucleotides read TGTGCCAGCACCCAGGCCCCGGGGCGCGACTACGAGCAGTACTTC.

The table lists this clone with a few counts. This rearrangement joins TRBV7-3 to TRBJ2-5, with D possibly matching TRBD2 (6 bases). The V gene's germline CDR1 is SGHTA and CDR2 FQGTGA. The CDR3 has 14 amino acids. Trimming stripped 7 bases from V and 1 base from J, with 13 bases between. The CDR3 protein is CASNRGKTQETQYF. The DNA of the CDR3 is TGTGCCAGCAATCGGGGGAAGACCCAAGAGACCCAGTACTTC. Complete variable domain (other parts from reference TRBV7-3 and TRBJ2-5): GAGVSQTPSNKVTEKGKYVELRCDPISGHTALYWYRQSLGQGPEFLIYFQGTGAADDSGLPNDRFFAVRPEGSVSTLKIQRTERGDSAVYLCASNRGKTQETQYFGPGTRLLVL.

This chain joins TRBV3-1 (or the pseudogene TRBV3-2) and TRBJ1-3; weak D call: TRBD1 (6 bases). Germline V lookup: CDR1 LGHDT, CDR2 YNNKEL (reference sequence). With 0 bases removed from V and 9 bases from J, the gap between germline ends came to 21 bases. The CDR3 sequence is 17 residues long. As DNA, the CDR3 is TGTGCCAGCAGCCAAGACCCTCGACAGGTCGGCGGGGCCACCATATATTTT. Translating it yields CASSQDPRQVGGATIYF.

This clone was seen more than once but under ten times. The rearrangement uses TRBV5-6 and TRBJ1-2; a possible D gene is TRBD1 (5 bases). CDR3 length: 14 residues. Trimming stripped 6 bases from V and 1 base from J, with 13 bases between. In germline, CDR1 is SGHDT, CDR2 YYEEEE. CDR3 DNA sequence: TGTGCCAGCATGCGGGGCCTTGATAACTATGGCTACACCTTC. Translation: CASMRGLDNYGYTF.

The rearrangement joins TRBV20-1 to TRBJ1-1; tentatively, D is TRBD1 (5 bases). V was shortened by 5 bases and J by 7 bases, with 17 bases between the two germline ends. This CDR3 spans 13 amino acids. Germline V gene data show CDR1 as DFQATT and CDR2 as SNEGSKA (reference sequence). The CDR3 nucleotides are TGCAGTGCTGGTGCCGGGACTAGCTATGAAGCTTTCTTT. Its translation is CSAGAGTSYEAFF.

The chain couples TRBV6-1 to TRBJ1-2; D is uncertain. Germline V CDR1 and CDR2: MNHNS, SASEGT. V was trimmed by 4 bases and J by 1 base, leaving 22 bases between them. CDR3 length: 18 residues. This CDR3 reads CASSAITRTAKDNYGYTF. CDR3 DNA sequence: TGTGCCAGCAGTGCCATCACAAGAACGGCTAAAGATAACTATGGCTACACCTTC.

The genes are TRBV18 and TRBJ2-7; D gene ambiguous. CDR1 is KGHSH, CDR2 LQKENI, per germline. V was cut by 3 bases and J by 7 bases, with 10 bases left in between. The CDR3 is made up of 12 amino acids. The CDR3 DNA is TGTGCCAGCTCACCCGGACCTTCGGAGCAGTACTTC. Its translation is CASSPGPSEQYF.

The chain combines TRBV7-2 with TRBJ1-1; a weak D match, TRBD1 (5 bases). The CDR3 has 15 amino acids. V lost 5 bases and J 5 bases, leaving 18 bases between the germline ends. Germline CDR1 is SGHTA and CDR2 is FQGNSA. CDR3 in amino acids: CASSPHPGMGTEAFF. CDR3 coding DNA: TGTGCCAGCAGCCCCCACCCAGGGATGGGAACTGAAGCTTTCTTT. The full variable domain, completed using reference TRBV7-2 and TRBJ1-1, is GAGVSQSPSNKVTEKGKDVELRCDPISGHTALYWYRQSLGQGLEFLIYFQGNSAPDKSGLPSDRFSAERTGGSVSTLTIQRTQQEDSAVYLCASSPHPGMGTEAFFGQGTRLTVV.

V gene TRBV7-9 combines with J gene TRBJ2-2; D unresolved. CDR3 length: 13 amino acids. Germline V lookup: CDR1 SEHNR, CDR2 FQNEAQ (reference sequence). Trimming cost V 5 bases and J 3 bases, with 7 bases left between them. The CDR3 DNA sequence: TGTGCCAGCAGCCCTCAAGACACCGGGGAGCTGTTTTTT. Its protein product is CASSPQDTGELFF.

The chain combines TRBV6-4 with TRBJ2-7, with 12 bases matching TRBD2. Germline V gene data show CDR1 as MRHNA and CDR2 as SNTAGT. V lost 3 bases, J lost 6 bases, and 6 bases stayed unmatched. This CDR3 has 15 residues. The CDR3 DNA is TGTGCCAGCAGTGAGAGACTAGCGGGGGCGACCGAGCAGTACTTC. Its protein is CASSERLAGATEQYF.

The chain couples TRBV7-2 to TRBJ1-5; unclear D gene. The CDR3 extends over 14 amino acids. Trimming cost V 5 bases and J 4 bases, with 12 bases left between them. CDR1 is SGHTA and CDR2 is FQGNSA in the germline V gene. CDR3 bases: TGTGCCAGCAGCGAGGACGGATTAAATCAGCCCCAGCATTTT. Protein product: CASSEDGLNQPQHF.